This is a list of T cell receptor beta chains from one sample in a study of T cell responses to AZD1222 COVID-19 vaccine. Some clones are missing from TCRdb's copy, which holds only in-frame ones; the method was immunoSEQ multiplex PCR. The sample comprises about 120,000 clones, just over 85% of which are singletons, and more than 6.5% rests with the top ten. Material: peripheral blood, obtained on day 0 of AZD1222 vaccination. The source is an adult in good health. Both conserved end residues are part of each CDR3. Each record gives: V gene, clone size, J gene, D gene, CDR3 DNA, CDR3 protein. D genes are given only for firm matches. A clone size is listed for some rows: how often the clone was seen (once, few, many), or a class if it is expanded.

v_gene: TRBV3-1/TRBV3-2; abundance: .; j_gene: TRBJ2-3; d_gene: .; CDR3nt: TGTGCCAGCAGCCGCAGGAATGCGGGGCGGGGCACAGATACGCAGTATTTT; CDR3aa: CASSRRNAGRGTDTQYF
v_gene: TRBV5-6; abundance: .; j_gene: TRBJ1-1; d_gene: .; CDR3nt: TGTGCCAGCAGCTTTACCTTTACGGGTGAAGCTTTCTTT; CDR3aa: CASSFTFTGEAFF
v_gene: TRBV28; abundance: .; j_gene: TRBJ1-2; d_gene: .; CDR3nt: TGTGCCAGCGGACGGGGCTACACCTTC; CDR3aa: CASGRGYTF
v_gene: TRBV28; abundance: .; j_gene: TRBJ2-7; d_gene: TRBD2; CDR3nt: TGTGCCAACCCTAGCGGGATTCCACCCTACGAGCAGTACTTC; CDR3aa: CANPSGIPPYEQYF
v_gene: TRBV4-1; abundance: many; j_gene: TRBJ1-3; d_gene: .; CDR3nt: TGCGCCAGCAGCCAACCCTACAAGGACATGAGCTCTGGAAACACCATATATTTT; CDR3aa: CASSQPYKDMSSGNTIYF
v_gene: TRBV7-2; abundance: .; j_gene: TRBJ2-1; d_gene: .; CDR3nt: TGTGCCAGCAGCACGTTCGGGGGCTACAATGAGCAGTTCTTC; CDR3aa: CASSTFGGYNEQFF
v_gene: TRBV28; abundance: few; j_gene: TRBJ2-7; d_gene: .; CDR3nt: TGTGCCAGCAGTTTTATCGGGACCATTGGCGAGCAGTACTTC; CDR3aa: CASSFIGTIGEQYF
v_gene: TRBV6-6; abundance: .; j_gene: TRBJ2-7; d_gene: .; CDR3nt: TGTGCCAGCACCGTCTTCGGGGACTCCTACGAGCAGTACTTC; CDR3aa: CASTVFGDSYEQYF
v_gene: TRBV5-1; abundance: .; j_gene: TRBJ1-4; d_gene: .; CDR3nt: TGCGCCAGCAGGGGGAGGGTTAATGAAAAACTGTTTTTT; CDR3aa: CASRGRVNEKLFF
v_gene: TRBV19; abundance: once; j_gene: TRBJ2-3; d_gene: .; CDR3nt: TGTGCCAGTAGTATGGGGACACGAGGCGCAGATACGCAGTATTTT; CDR3aa: CASSMGTRGADTQYF
v_gene: TRBV29-1; abundance: .; j_gene: TRBJ2-3; d_gene: TRBD1; CDR3nt: TGCAGCGTTGCGACAGGGTTCTGGGGCACAGATACGCAGTATTTT; CDR3aa: CSVATGFWGTDTQYF
v_gene: TRBV5-1; abundance: .; j_gene: TRBJ2-7; d_gene: .; CDR3nt: TGCGCCAGCAGCTTCGGGGGTAAGCAGGGAAGAAGCTACGAGCAGTACTTC; CDR3aa: CASSFGGKQGRSYEQYF
v_gene: TRBV2; abundance: .; j_gene: TRBJ2-7; d_gene: TRBD1; CDR3nt: TGTGCCAGCACCGGGACAGGGTCCGGCGAGCAGTACTTC; CDR3aa: CASTGTGSGEQYF
v_gene: TRBV5-8; abundance: .; j_gene: TRBJ2-7; d_gene: TRBD1; CDR3nt: TGTGCCAGCAGCCGGGACAGAGCCTACGAGCAGTACTTC; CDR3aa: CASSRDRAYEQYF
v_gene: TRBV5-6; abundance: .; j_gene: TRBJ1-2; d_gene: TRBD1; CDR3nt: TGTGCCAGCAGCTTCACAGGGGGACAGGGGAGCTATGGCTACACCTTC; CDR3aa: CASSFTGGQGSYGYTF
v_gene: TRBV5-1; abundance: .; j_gene: TRBJ2-2; d_gene: TRBD2; CDR3nt: TGCGCCAGCAGCGTCTATGGTGGGGGGGCGAACACCGGGGAGCTGTTTTTT; CDR3aa: CASSVYGGGANTGELFF
v_gene: TRBV25-1; abundance: .; j_gene: TRBJ2-2; d_gene: .; CDR3nt: TGTGCCAGCGGGGGAGGTACAGGGCAGAGGTGGCACACCGGGGAGCTGTTTTTT; CDR3aa: CASGGGTGQRWHTGELFF
v_gene: TRBV30; abundance: once; j_gene: TRBJ2-3; d_gene: .; CDR3nt: TGTGCCTTGGAGAGGGCAGATACGCAGTATTTT; CDR3aa: CALERADTQYF
v_gene: TRBV10-1; abundance: .; j_gene: TRBJ2-5; d_gene: TRBD2; CDR3nt: TGCGCCAGCAGTGAGGCTAGCGGGGCGGAGACCCAGTACTTC; CDR3aa: CASSEASGAETQYF
v_gene: TRBV29-1; abundance: .; j_gene: TRBJ1-1; d_gene: TRBD1; CDR3nt: TGCAGCGTTGGCGGGACAGGGGGCACTGAAGCTTTCTTT; CDR3aa: CSVGGTGGTEAFF
v_gene: TRBV7-2; abundance: few; j_gene: TRBJ2-3; d_gene: .; CDR3nt: TGTGCCAGCAGCTTGTTTGGCACAGATACGCAGTATTTT; CDR3aa: CASSLFGTDTQYF
v_gene: TRBV21-1; abundance: .; j_gene: TRBJ2-2; d_gene: .; CDR3nt: TGTGCCAGCAGGGCGGTCGGTAGCGGGAAGGGGACCGGGGAGCTGTTTTTT; CDR3aa: CASRAVGSGKGTGELFF
v_gene: TRBV9; abundance: .; j_gene: TRBJ2-7; d_gene: .; CDR3nt: TGTGCCAGCAGCGTAGCCCCCTCCAGCGCCGCAATTCCCTACGAGCAGTACTTC; CDR3aa: CASSVAPSSAAIPYEQYF
v_gene: TRBV7-3; abundance: once; j_gene: TRBJ1-2; d_gene: .; CDR3nt: TGTGCCAGCAGCCAGTGGCCCGGGGGCTATGGCTACACCTTC; CDR3aa: CASSQWPGGYGYTF
v_gene: TRBV13; abundance: .; j_gene: TRBJ2-3; d_gene: .; CDR3nt: TGTGCCAGCAGCTTAGGGGGAAAACGGGGAGATACGCAGTATTTT; CDR3aa: CASSLGGKRGDTQYF
v_gene: TRBV9; abundance: .; j_gene: TRBJ2-1; d_gene: .; CDR3nt: TGTGCCAGCAGCCCGCGGGCTAGTGGGGCCAATGAGCAGTTCTTC; CDR3aa: CASSPRASGANEQFF
v_gene: TRBV2; abundance: .; j_gene: TRBJ2-2; d_gene: .; CDR3nt: TGTGCCAGCGGCTTGGGGTTTGTCGGGGAGCTGTTTTTT; CDR3aa: CASGLGFVGELFF
v_gene: TRBV7-9; abundance: .; j_gene: TRBJ2-1; d_gene: TRBD2; CDR3nt: TGTGCCAGCAGCTTACGCTGGACTAGCGGGAGGGGTAATGAGCAGTTCTTC; CDR3aa: CASSLRWTSGRGNEQFF
v_gene: TRBV7-3; abundance: .; j_gene: TRBJ2-5; d_gene: TRBD2; CDR3nt: TGTGCCAGCAGCTTCCCCCAGATAGCGGGAGGGCCCTCCGAGACCCAGTACTTC; CDR3aa: CASSFPQIAGGPSETQYF
v_gene: TRBV12-3/TRBV12-4; abundance: .; j_gene: TRBJ2-5; d_gene: .; CDR3nt: TGTGCCAGCAGTTACCAAGAGACCCAGTACTTC; CDR3aa: CASSYQETQYF
v_gene: TRBV6-5; abundance: .; j_gene: TRBJ2-1; d_gene: .; CDR3nt: TGTGCCAGCAGTTCACGGGATAAGGGCAATGAGCAGTTCTTC; CDR3aa: CASSSRDKGNEQFF
v_gene: TRBV3-1/TRBV3-2; abundance: .; j_gene: TRBJ1-4; d_gene: .; CDR3nt: TGTGCCAGCAGCCAAGATCGTGGAGGGCAAAAACTGTTTTTT; CDR3aa: CASSQDRGGQKLFF
v_gene: TRBV19; abundance: .; j_gene: TRBJ1-1; d_gene: .; CDR3nt: TGTGCCAGTAGTATTGCCACCACTGAAGCTTTCTTT; CDR3aa: CASSIATTEAFF
v_gene: TRBV24-1; abundance: .; j_gene: TRBJ2-5; d_gene: TRBD1; CDR3nt: TGTGCCACCAGTCCAACAGGGGTTGGGGAGACCCAGTACTTC; CDR3aa: CATSPTGVGETQYF
v_gene: TRBV9; abundance: .; j_gene: TRBJ2-1; d_gene: .; CDR3nt: TGTGCCAGCAGCGTAGGACTCGGATTCCGGGATGAGCAGTTCTTC; CDR3aa: CASSVGLGFRDEQFF
v_gene: TRBV2; abundance: .; j_gene: TRBJ1-1; d_gene: TRBD1; CDR3nt: TGTGCCAGCAGCAGAACCCGGGACAGTGAAGCTTTCTTT; CDR3aa: CASSRTRDSEAFF
v_gene: TRBV28; abundance: .; j_gene: TRBJ2-7; d_gene: TRBD2; CDR3nt: TGTGCCAGCAGTGGTCCGGGCGGGAGGGCCTACGAGCAGTACTTC; CDR3aa: CASSGPGGRAYEQYF
v_gene: TRBV6-1; abundance: .; j_gene: TRBJ1-2; d_gene: TRBD1; CDR3nt: TGTGCCAGCAGTGACCCGGGACAGGGGTATGCTGGCTACACCTTC; CDR3aa: CASSDPGQGYAGYTF
v_gene: TRBV30; abundance: .; j_gene: TRBJ1-1; d_gene: .; CDR3nt: TGTGCCTGGAGTCCCAGGGTTATGAACACTGAAGCTTTCTTT; CDR3aa: CAWSPRVMNTEAFF
v_gene: TRBV9; abundance: .; j_gene: TRBJ2-3; d_gene: TRBD1; CDR3nt: TGTGCCAGCAGCACCCGAAGGGGGCGCGTAGATACGCAGTATTTT; CDR3aa: CASSTRRGRVDTQYF
v_gene: TRBV5-1; abundance: .; j_gene: TRBJ1-3; d_gene: .; CDR3nt: TGCGCCAGCAGGGGGACGGACCACTCTGGAAACACCATATATTTT; CDR3aa: CASRGTDHSGNTIYF